Below, 23 T cell receptor beta chains from the same sample are listed, as sequenced in a study of shared clonotypes between healthy human individuals. Sequenced by immunoSEQ multiplex PCR; TCRdb stores in-frame clones only, minus some. The repertoire holds more than 2,000,000 clones, with over 85% as singletons. Sequences were obtained from naive CD4+ T cells sorted from blood. Subset denoted: CD45RA+ positively selected. The receptor set was obtained from a man between 18 and 35 years old in good health.

Details on this clone: The sample carries other DNA sequences with the same CDR3. V is TRBV5-1 and J is TRBJ2-7; 8 bases are a match to TRBD1. Germline V gene lookup returns CDR1 SGHRS and CDR2 YFSETQ. J gave up 2 bases and V 4 bases, and 5 bases lay outside the gene matches. The CDR3 totals 14 residues. CDR3 loop: CASSTRTGPYEQYF. DNA of the CDR3: TGCGCCAGCAGCACGAGGACAGGGCCCTACGAGCAGTACTTC.

The chain employs TRBV10-3 and TRBJ2-3; D is perhaps TRBD1 (6 bases). The CDR3 covers 18 residues. Germline lookup yields CDR1 ENHRY and CDR2 SYGVKD. With 0 bases removed from V and 3 bases from J, the gap between germline ends came to 19 bases. The CDR3 sequence is CAISESIVQGIGTDTQYF. The CDR3 nucleotides read TGTGCCATCAGTGAGTCGATAGTACAGGGAATTGGTACAGATACGCAGTATTTT.

Worth noting for this clone: The same CDR3 is also encoded by other DNA sequences in this sample. The V gene is TRBV7-9, the J gene TRBJ1-1; no definite D call. Germline V gene data show CDR1 as SEHNR and CDR2 as FQNEAQ (reference sequence). Trimming left V 1 base short and J 1 base short, with 7 bases between. CDR3 size: 14 residues. The CDR3 DNA reads as TGTGCCAGCAGCTTAGTCCCCGGGAACACTGAAGCTTTCTTT. Encoded protein: CASSLVPGNTEAFF.

The CDR3: CASSPQGLSGNEQFF. CDR3 sequence (DNA): TGTGCCAGCTCACCTCAGGGACTCTCCGGCAATGAGCAGTTCTTC. The J gene is TRBJ2-1, the V gene TRBV18, with D possibly TRBD2 on 6 matching bases. The CDR3 runs 15 residues. Germline V gene sequence: CDR1 KGHSH, CDR2 LQKENI. Deletions cut 3 bases from V and 6 bases from J, with 15 bases between.

The V call is TRBV6-5, the J call TRBJ1-6; weak D call: TRBD1 (5 bases). The germline V and J ends were trimmed by 2 bases and 10 bases, with 15 bases remaining between them. The CDR3 length is 15 residues. The germline CDR1 and CDR2 sequences are MNHEY and SVGAGI. This CDR3 is CASSYNSGTSSPLHF. CDR3 coding DNA: TGTGCCAGCAGTTACAATTCGGGGACGTCGTCACCCCTCCACTTT.

This chain joins TRBV2 and TRBJ1-2, with a tentative D call TRBD1 (6 bases). The CDR3 totals 14 residues. CDR1 and CDR2 from the germline V gene are SNHLY and FYNNEI. V was trimmed by 6 bases and J by 8 bases, leaving 19 bases between them. The CDR3 coding sequence is TGTGCCAGCAGAGCGCGATTACAGGGAATAGGCTACACCTTC. It specifies CASRARLQGIGYTF. The full variable domain, with the rest looked up from reference TRBV2 and TRBJ1-2, is EPEVTQTPSHQVTQMGQEVILRCVPISNHLYFYWYRQILGQKVEFLVSFYNNEISEKSEIFDDQFSVERPDGSNFTLKIRSTKLEDSAMYFCASRARLQGIGYTFGSGTRLTVV.

This chain connects TRBV30 to TRBJ1-5, with 8 positions matching TRBD1. J lost 6 bases, V lost 1 base, and 2 bases had no gene match. The CDR3 runs 13 residues. In germline, CDR1 is GTSNPN, CDR2 SVGIG (reference sequence). The DNA of the CDR3 is TGTGCCTGGAGTGCCGGACAGGGTCAGCCCCAGCATTTT. It encodes CAWSAGQGQPQHF.

The rearrangement joins TRBV5-1 to TRBJ2-7; 7 positions match TRBD1. Germline values: CDR1 SGHRS, CDR2 YFSETQ. The junction had 5 bases not matched to a gene; V was cut back by 5 bases and J by 0 bases. CDR3 length: 14 residues. CDR3 protein: CASSITGDSYEQYF. The CDR3 region has the DNA TGCGCCAGCAGTATTACAGGGGACTCCTACGAGCAGTACTTC. Looking up the rest from reference TRBV5-1 and TRBJ2-7 gives the full variable domain: KAGVTQTPRYLIKTRGQQVTLSCSPISGHRSVSWYQQTPGQGLQFLFEYFSETQRNKGNFPGRFSGRQFSNSRSEMNVSTLELGDSALYLCASSITGDSYEQYFGPGTRLTVT.

The chain employs TRBV5-1 and TRBJ2-1; 7 bases are shared with TRBD2. CDR1 is SGHRS and CDR2 is YFSETQ in the germline V gene. Trimming cost V 0 bases and J 6 bases; bases outside gene matches: 12. The CDR3 runs to 17 residues. The CDR3 sequence is CASSLAVAGLATNEQFF. The DNA for the CDR3 is TGCGCCAGCAGCTTGGCGGTAGCGGGTCTAGCGACCAATGAGCAGTTCTTC.

This chain uses TRBV19 with TRBJ2-5; D is unclear. The germline V and J ends were trimmed by 3 bases and 5 bases, with 10 bases remaining between them. Germline loops: CDR1 LNHDA, CDR2 SQIVND (reference sequence). This CDR3 has 13 residues. The chain's CDR3 is CASSMSARETQYF. The CDR3, as DNA: TGTGCCAGTAGTATGAGTGCTCGGGAGACCCAGTACTTC.

This clone was detected once. The chain links TRBV11-2 to TRBJ1-3, with TRBD1 matching over 7 bases. The CDR3 contains 13 residues. The germline V gene encodes CDR1 SGHAT and CDR2 FQNNGV. After removal of 8 bases from V and 4 bases from J, the junction contained 5 bases not matched to a gene. The CDR3 DNA reads as TGTGCCAGCGTGGGACAGCAGGGAAACACCATATATTTT. Its protein product is CASVGQQGNTIYF.

The V and J genes are TRBV28 and TRBJ1-4; 7 bases are shared with TRBD1. Per germline, CDR1 MDHEN and CDR2 SYDVKM. The CDR3 spans 15 residues. The ends lost 5 bases at V and 7 bases at J; junction bases unmatched: 10. The CDR3 DNA sequence: TGTGCCAGCAGTACCCACAGGGGAGGAGGTGAAAAACTGTTTTTT. It specifies CASSTHRGGGEKLFF.

This clone was seen only a few times. This sequence joins TRBV14 and TRBJ2-1; D uncertain. V was cut by 3 bases and J by 7 bases, with 16 bases left in between. The CDR3 totals 15 residues. The V gene's germline CDR1 is SGHDN and CDR2 FVKESK. In nucleotides, the CDR3 is TGTGCCAGCAGCCATCCTGACCTGGGCTGGAATGAGCAGTTCTTC. Its translation is CASSHPDLGWNEQFF.

The chain has TRBV30 and TRBJ1-3, with 7 bases identical to TRBD1. There are 15 residues in the CDR3. V trimming: 2 bases; J trimming: 0 bases; junction bases outside the gene matches: 4. Germline CDR1 GTSNPN, CDR2 SVGIG (reference sequence). This CDR3 is CAWSRRTGSGNTIYF. The CDR3 nucleotides are TGTGCCTGGAGTAGGCGGACAGGCTCTGGAAACACCATATATTTT.

This chain connects TRBV11-2 to TRBJ1-1; D not certain. The CDR3 sequence is 13 residues long. Trimming took off 1 base at V and 1 base at J, with 4 bases between the two ends. Germline V gene data show CDR1 as SGHAT and CDR2 as FQNNGV. The CDR3 DNA reads as TGTGCCAGCAGCTTAGTAAGGAACACTGAAGCTTTCTTT. Translation gives CASSLVRNTEAFF.

About this clone: A far larger clone differs by one base, so this is likely a read error. The chain has TRBV19 and TRBJ1-2; D remains unclear. The V end was cut by 11 bases, the J end by 10 bases, with 11 bases between. The CDR3 sequence is 9 residues long. Germline CDR1 reads LNHDA; CDR2 reads SQIVND (reference sequence). The CDR3 is CALDEDYTF. DNA for the CDR3: TGTGCCTTAGATGAGGACTACACCTTC.

This chain joins TRBV6-1 and TRBJ2-2; no reliable D call. Germline V gene data show CDR1 as MNHNS and CDR2 as SASEGT. This CDR3 region has 12 residues. V was cut by 10 bases and J by 3 bases, with 9 bases left in between. Here the CDR3 reads CATGGDTGELFF. CDR3 sequence (DNA): TGTGCCACCGGTGGGGACACCGGGGAGCTGTTTTTT.

The CDR3: CAIRQGLGDQPQHF. The CDR3 nucleotides read TGTGCCATACGTCAGGGGTTAGGGGATCAGCCCCAGCATTTT. V usage is TRBV10-3 and J usage is TRBJ1-5, with D possibly being TRBD1 (6 bases). Germline loops: CDR1 ENHRY, CDR2 SYGVKD. The CDR3 runs to 14 residues. Trimming shortened V by 9 bases and J by 5 bases, and 17 bases separated the two germline ends.

The chain combines TRBV7-8 with TRBJ2-6; 9 nucleotides line up with TRBD1. V lost 2 bases and J lost 0; bases outside the gene matches: 8. Germline CDR1 is SGHVS and CDR2 is FQNEAQ. The CDR3 extends over 19 amino acids. The CDR3 region has the DNA TGTGCCAGCAGCTTATCCGGGACAGGGCTTTTCTCTGGGGCCAACGTCCTGACTTTC. Its translation: CASSLSGTGLFSGANVLTF.

J is TRBJ2-3 and V is TRBV6-1; the D is unclear. The CDR3 has 12 residues. Germline-derived CDR1 and CDR2 are MNHNS and SASEGT. Trimming removed 2 bases at V and 9 bases at J, with 9 bases between. CDR3 DNA: TGTGCCAGCAGTGAACCTCGCCGCACGCAGTATTTT. Translation: CASSEPRRTQYF.

The chain joins TRBV7-2 to TRBJ1-3; D might be TRBD1 (5 bases). Germline V gene lookup returns CDR1 SGHTA and CDR2 FQGNSA. The CDR3 consists of 16 residues. Trimming took 1 base from V and 4 from J, leaving 14 bases between them. As DNA, the CDR3 is TGTGCCAGCAGCTTAGTTGGGGGGTTGAAGGGAAACACCATATATTTT. Translating gives CASSLVGGLKGNTIYF.

Only one count was recorded for this clone. The chain joins TRBV5-4 to TRBJ2-5; 9 bases match TRBD1. CDR1 SGHNT and CDR2 YYREEE come from the germline V gene (reference sequence). Trimming removed 4 bases from V and 5 bases from J; junction bases left unmatched: 6. CDR3 length: 14 amino acids. CDR3 sequence (DNA): TGTGCCAGCAGCCTACAGGGGGCGTTGGAGACCCAGTACTTC. Translating gives CASSLQGALETQYF.

The V call is TRBV19, the J call TRBJ1-5, with a tentative D call TRBD1 (5 bases). Looked up from germline, CDR1 is LNHDA and CDR2 is SQIVND (reference sequence). This CDR3 is built from 14 residues. V lost 3 bases, J lost 7 bases, and 13 bases lay in between. The CDR3: CASSIVKGQQPQHF. The CDR3 DNA follows: TGTGCCAGTAGTATTGTGAAGGGGCAACAGCCCCAGCATTTT.